The clone carrying this T cell receptor beta chain has only one observation. This table comes from immunoSEQ multiplex PCR, and its TCRdb copy is limited to in-frame clones, with some not included. The repertoire has tens of thousands of clones, roughly 79% of them found once; the top ten carry approximately 4%. This sample is part of a study of radiotherapy plus CTLA-4 blockade in lung cancer. V shed 3 bases and J shed 5 bases, with 15 bases lying between them. The germline CDR1 and CDR2 sequences are LNHDA and SQIVND (reference sequence). This CDR3 region has 15 residues. Focal radiation with ipilimumab CTLA-4 blockade was given to patients with chemo-refractory metastatic non-small-cell lung cancer.

The sequencing used peripheral blood, collected from a patient treated with radiotherapy plus ipilimumab. The chain couples TRBV19 to TRBJ2-3, with D tentatively TRBD2 (7 bases). The origin of this receptor is a human donor with non-small cell lung cancer who had a partial response to radiotherapy plus ipilimumab. Some clones in this sample may be carry-over from other donors' samples. Here the CDR3 reads CASSIGTSGGDTQYF. CDR3 coding DNA: TGTGCCAGTAGTATTGGGACATCGGGGGGAGATACGCAGTATTTT. Based on the CDR3 plus reference TRBV19 and TRBJ2-3, the full variable domain is DGGITQSPKYLFRKEGQNVTLSCEQNLNHDAMYWYRQDPGQGLRLIYYSQIVNDFQKGDIAEGYSVSREKKESFPLTVTSAQKNPTAFYLCASSIGTSGGDTQYFGPGTRLTVL.